Listed below are T cell receptor beta chains from one sample, sequenced in a study of identical twins. TCRdb reprocessed the 5' RACE reads with MiXCR, giving one entry per CDR3 protein. The sample comprises approximately 500,000 distinct CDR3 sequences, about 24% of which are singletons, and 2.5% to 3.5% rests with the top ten. The sample also formed part of further work on T cells expressing NK-cell markers.

Sequencing was done on a sample of CD4+ T cells sorted from blood. The source of these receptors is a woman in her late teens or twenties in good health. CDR3s include the opening cysteine and the closing phenylalanine or tryptophan. Fields, in order: J gene, clone size, D gene, V gene, CDR3 DNA, CDR3 protein. A D gene is named only where the DNA matches it firmly. Part of the rows lack a size; the others show once, few, many or a class for expanded clones.

J gene: TRBJ1-2
clone size: few
D gene: TRBD1
V gene: TRBV15
CDR3 DNA: TGTGCCACCAGCAGAGTGGGGACAGGGGTTATAGGTGGCTACACCTTC
CDR3 protein: CATSRVGTGVIGGYTF

J gene: TRBJ2-2
clone size: .
D gene: .
V gene: TRBV12-3/TRBV12-4
CDR3 DNA: TGTGCCTCCCGGCGGATTTCGAACACCGGGGAGCTGTTTTTT
CDR3 protein: CASRRISNTGELFF

J gene: TRBJ2-7
clone size: few
D gene: .
V gene: TRBV12-3/TRBV12-4
CDR3 DNA: TGTGCCAGCAGTCCCCGACAGGGAGGTAACTACGAGCAGTACTTC
CDR3 protein: CASSPRQGGNYEQYF

J gene: TRBJ1-5
clone size: .
D gene: TRBD1
V gene: TRBV11-2
CDR3 DNA: TGTGCCAGCAGCGTAACAGGGGGCGTTCAGCCCCAGCATTTT
CDR3 protein: CASSVTGGVQPQHF

J gene: TRBJ1-2
clone size: .
D gene: TRBD1
V gene: TRBV29-1
CDR3 DNA: TGCAGCGTGAGGGGGACAGCTTATGGCTACACCTTC
CDR3 protein: CSVRGTAYGYTF

J gene: TRBJ2-1
clone size: few
D gene: TRBD2
V gene: TRBV7-2
CDR3 DNA: TGTGCCAGCAGCTTACTCCTAGTGGGGGGGGGCTACAATGAGCAGTTCTTC
CDR3 protein: CASSLLLVGGGYNEQFF

J gene: TRBJ2-1
clone size: .
D gene: .
V gene: TRBV2
CDR3 DNA: TGTGCCAGCACGCTGGCAGGACATTACAATGAGCAGTTCTTC
CDR3 protein: CASTLAGHYNEQFF

J gene: TRBJ2-1
clone size: .
D gene: .
V gene: TRBV5-1
CDR3 DNA: TGCGCCAGCGGAGCTCATGCGGAGCAGTTCTTC
CDR3 protein: CASGAHAEQFF

J gene: TRBJ2-7
clone size: .
D gene: .
V gene: TRBV20-1
CDR3 DNA: TGCAGTGCTTCAAACAGGGTCTACGAGCAGTACTTC
CDR3 protein: CSASNRVYEQYF

J gene: TRBJ2-3
clone size: .
D gene: .
V gene: TRBV7-9
CDR3 DNA: TGTGCCAGCAGCCTACAGCCTGAAGATACGCAGTATTTT
CDR3 protein: CASSLQPEDTQYF

J gene: TRBJ1-1
clone size: few
D gene: TRBD1
V gene: TRBV20-1
CDR3 DNA: TGCAGTGCTTGGAGGGGGCTTAACACTGAAGCTTTCTTT
CDR3 protein: CSAWRGLNTEAFF

J gene: TRBJ1-1
clone size: few
D gene: .
V gene: TRBV12-3/TRBV12-4
CDR3 DNA: TGTGCCAGCAGACCCCTTACAGGTCGGGGCACTGAAGCTTTCTTT
CDR3 protein: CASRPLTGRGTEAFF

J gene: TRBJ2-3
clone size: .
D gene: TRBD2
V gene: TRBV13
CDR3 DNA: TGTGCCAGCAGCCCGCAGCGGGGGGGCATGACAGATACGCAGTATTTT
CDR3 protein: CASSPQRGGMTDTQYF

J gene: TRBJ2-1
clone size: few
D gene: TRBD2
V gene: TRBV6-2/TRBV6-3
CDR3 DNA: TGTGCCAGCAGCTTCCGGACTAGCGGGAGTTACAATGAGCAGTTCTTC
CDR3 protein: CASSFRTSGSYNEQFF

J gene: TRBJ1-2
clone size: .
D gene: .
V gene: TRBV5-1
CDR3 DNA: TGCGCCAGCAGCTTACGAGTTCCGGCTAACTATGGCTACACCTTC
CDR3 protein: CASSLRVPANYGYTF

J gene: TRBJ1-2
clone size: many
D gene: .
V gene: TRBV12-3/TRBV12-4
CDR3 DNA: TGTGCCAGCAGTCATGGGACTGCCACGTATGGCTACACCTTC
CDR3 protein: CASSHGTATYGYTF

J gene: TRBJ1-1
clone size: .
D gene: TRBD1
V gene: TRBV5-1
CDR3 DNA: TGCGCCAGCAGCCCTACGGCAGGGGGAGGCACTGAAGCTTTCTTT
CDR3 protein: CASSPTAGGGTEAFF

J gene: TRBJ2-1
clone size: .
D gene: .
V gene: TRBV27
CDR3 DNA: TGTGCCAGCAGTTTGGGGCAGACAAACTACAATGAGCAGTTCTTC
CDR3 protein: CASSLGQTNYNEQFF

J gene: TRBJ2-2
clone size: few
D gene: TRBD1
V gene: TRBV9
CDR3 DNA: TGTGCCAGCAGCGGCCAGACAGGGGTCGGGGAGCTGTTTTTT
CDR3 protein: CASSGQTGVGELFF

J gene: TRBJ1-5
clone size: .
D gene: .
V gene: TRBV27
CDR3 DNA: TGTGCCAGCAGCCGTTGGGGAGAGCCAGATCAGCCCCAGCATTTT
CDR3 protein: CASSRWGEPDQPQHF

J gene: TRBJ2-5
clone size: .
D gene: TRBD2
V gene: TRBV20-1
CDR3 DNA: TGCAGTGCTAGTCAAAGCGGGGGTGGGGAGACCCAGTACTTC
CDR3 protein: CSASQSGGGETQYF

J gene: TRBJ2-2
clone size: few
D gene: .
V gene: TRBV5-1
CDR3 DNA: TGCGCCAGCAGCTTTTCGGGAGTGAGCGGGGAGCTGTTTTTT
CDR3 protein: CASSFSGVSGELFF

J gene: TRBJ2-3
clone size: .
D gene: .
V gene: TRBV6-1
CDR3 DNA: TGTGCCAGCATTGTAACTAGCACAGATACGCAGTATTTT
CDR3 protein: CASIVTSTDTQYF

J gene: TRBJ2-1
clone size: .
D gene: .
V gene: TRBV7-2
CDR3 DNA: TGTGCCAGCAGCGCCCCCGGGACCAACAATGAGCAGTTCTTC
CDR3 protein: CASSAPGTNNEQFF

J gene: TRBJ1-5
clone size: .
D gene: .
V gene: TRBV2
CDR3 DNA: TGTGCCAGCAGTGAGAGACAGGGCAATCAGCCCCAGCATTTT
CDR3 protein: CASSERQGNQPQHF

J gene: TRBJ2-1
clone size: many
D gene: .
V gene: TRBV6-2/TRBV6-3
CDR3 DNA: TGTGCCAGCAGTGCAACTAGTAATGAGCAGTTCTTC
CDR3 protein: CASSATSNEQFF

J gene: TRBJ2-1
clone size: few
D gene: TRBD2
V gene: TRBV15
CDR3 DNA: TGTGCCACCAGGACTGGACTAGCGGGACCTCACAATGAGCAGTTCTTC
CDR3 protein: CATRTGLAGPHNEQFF

J gene: TRBJ2-1
clone size: .
D gene: TRBD2
V gene: TRBV20-1
CDR3 DNA: TGCAGTGCAGAGCGGGGGGGCCGTAAAAATGAGCAGTTCTTC
CDR3 protein: CSAERGGRKNEQFF

J gene: TRBJ1-1
clone size: .
D gene: .
V gene: TRBV5-6
CDR3 DNA: TGTGCCAGCAGCTTGGGGGTGAGGATGAACACTGAAGCTTTCTTT
CDR3 protein: CASSLGVRMNTEAFF

J gene: TRBJ2-7
clone size: .
D gene: .
V gene: TRBV12-3/TRBV12-4
CDR3 DNA: TGTGCCAGCAGTTTTAGTCGTATAGCCGGGAGTATCAACGAGCAGTACTTC
CDR3 protein: CASSFSRIAGSINEQYF

J gene: TRBJ2-1
clone size: .
D gene: .
V gene: TRBV4-2
CDR3 DNA: TGTGCCAGCAGCCAAGAGTCAAATGAGCAGTTCTTC
CDR3 protein: CASSQESNEQFF

J gene: TRBJ2-1
clone size: .
D gene: TRBD2
V gene: TRBV29-1
CDR3 DNA: TGCAGCGTTGCGGGCCCTAGCGGGGGGGCGGATGAGCAGTTCTTC
CDR3 protein: CSVAGPSGGADEQFF

J gene: TRBJ1-1
clone size: .
D gene: .
V gene: TRBV7-9
CDR3 DNA: TGTGCCAGCAGCGACCGGGCCGCCATGAACACTGAAGCTTTCTTT
CDR3 protein: CASSDRAAMNTEAFF

J gene: TRBJ2-3
clone size: few
D gene: .
V gene: TRBV11-2
CDR3 DNA: TGTGCCAGCAGCTTATGGGCCCAGGCAGATACGCAGTATTTT
CDR3 protein: CASSLWAQADTQYF

J gene: TRBJ2-7
clone size: few
D gene: .
V gene: TRBV20-1
CDR3 DNA: TGCAGTGCTCAGTGGCTCAACTACGAGCAGTACTTC
CDR3 protein: CSAQWLNYEQYF

J gene: TRBJ2-3
clone size: few
D gene: .
V gene: TRBV12-3/TRBV12-4
CDR3 DNA: TGTGCCAGCATCGGGAGCACAGATACGCAGTATTTT
CDR3 protein: CASIGSTDTQYF

J gene: TRBJ1-1
clone size: few
D gene: .
V gene: TRBV7-8
CDR3 DNA: TGTGCCAGCAGCTTGGTACAGGGATGGGGTACTGAAGCTTTCTTT
CDR3 protein: CASSLVQGWGTEAFF

J gene: TRBJ2-7
clone size: .
D gene: TRBD1
V gene: TRBV5-1
CDR3 DNA: TGCGCCAGCAGCTTGGATGGGACAGTCTCCTACGAGCAGTACTTC
CDR3 protein: CASSLDGTVSYEQYF

J gene: TRBJ1-1
clone size: few
D gene: .
V gene: TRBV11-2
CDR3 DNA: TGTGCCAGCAGCTACCTATCCCGGGACAACACTGAAGCTTTCTTT
CDR3 protein: CASSYLSRDNTEAFF

J gene: TRBJ1-5
clone size: few
D gene: .
V gene: TRBV7-8
CDR3 DNA: TGTGCCAGCAGCCCCGGGACTCAGGCTAGCAATCAGCCCCAGCATTTT
CDR3 protein: CASSPGTQASNQPQHF

J gene: TRBJ2-2
clone size: few
D gene: TRBD2
V gene: TRBV11-2
CDR3 DNA: TGTGCCAGCAGACGGGTCGGGACTAGGCCCGGGGAGCTGTTTTTT
CDR3 protein: CASRRVGTRPGELFF

J gene: TRBJ1-2
clone size: few
D gene: TRBD1
V gene: TRBV6-1
CDR3 DNA: TGTGCCAGCACGCCCTCCCAGGGGGCGTTGTCTCACACCTTC
CDR3 protein: CASTPSQGALSHTF

J gene: TRBJ1-2
clone size: few
D gene: TRBD1
V gene: TRBV12-3/TRBV12-4
CDR3 DNA: TGTGCCAGCAGATCGACAGGGGGCAAAGGTGGCTACACCTTC
CDR3 protein: CASRSTGGKGGYTF

J gene: TRBJ2-1
clone size: few
D gene: .
V gene: TRBV18
CDR3 DNA: TGTGCCAGCTACACCAGGATCTTC
CDR3 protein: CASYTRIF

J gene: TRBJ1-6
clone size: few
D gene: .
V gene: TRBV15
CDR3 DNA: TGTGCCACCAGCAGAGACCCCCAGGGGAATTCACCCCTCCACTTT
CDR3 protein: CATSRDPQGNSPLHF

J gene: TRBJ2-1
clone size: few
D gene: .
V gene: TRBV20-1
CDR3 DNA: TGCAGTGCTACCCCGGGTCAAAGCTCCTACAATGAGCAGTTCTTC
CDR3 protein: CSATPGQSSYNEQFF

J gene: TRBJ2-1
clone size: few
D gene: TRBD2
V gene: TRBV6-2/TRBV6-3
CDR3 DNA: TGTGCCAGCACACGGGAGGGCCGGCGCAATGAGCAGTTCTTC
CDR3 protein: CASTREGRRNEQFF

J gene: TRBJ2-3
clone size: few
D gene: .
V gene: TRBV5-1
CDR3 DNA: TGCGCCAGCAGCTTGGGGCAGGGACAAGATACGCAGTATTTT
CDR3 protein: CASSLGQGQDTQYF

J gene: TRBJ2-1
clone size: few
D gene: .
V gene: TRBV7-9
CDR3 DNA: TGTGCCAGCAGCCCCGGGTGGCACGAGCAGTTCTTC
CDR3 protein: CASSPGWHEQFF

J gene: TRBJ2-2
clone size: .
D gene: .
V gene: TRBV6-5
CDR3 DNA: TGTGCCACCCACTCTCTCGGGGAGCTGTTTTTT
CDR3 protein: CATHSLGELFF

J gene: TRBJ2-2
clone size: few
D gene: TRBD1
V gene: TRBV12-3/TRBV12-4
CDR3 DNA: TGTGCCAGCACTCCTGGACAGGGGCCAGTCGGGGAGCTGTTTTTT
CDR3 protein: CASTPGQGPVGELFF

J gene: TRBJ2-7
clone size: .
D gene: TRBD1
V gene: TRBV6-2/TRBV6-3
CDR3 DNA: TGTGCCAGCAGCAAGACAGGGGGTATTTACGAGCAGTACTTC
CDR3 protein: CASSKTGGIYEQYF

J gene: TRBJ1-5
clone size: few
D gene: .
V gene: TRBV2
CDR3 DNA: TGTGCCAGCAGTGAACAGGGGATATACAATCAGCCCCAGCATTTT
CDR3 protein: CASSEQGIYNQPQHF

J gene: TRBJ2-2
clone size: few
D gene: .
V gene: TRBV6-5
CDR3 DNA: TGTGCCAGCAGTTACTGGGGTGTTGGGAACACCGGGGAGCTGTTTTTT
CDR3 protein: CASSYWGVGNTGELFF